These 4 T cell receptor beta chains originate from one sample sequenced in a study of blood T cell repertoires in COVID-19 (dated by TCRdb to 2020 to 2022). Receptor amplification or capture employed the immunoSEQ multiplex PCR assay. In its TCRdb copy, this immuneACCESS table keeps in-frame sequences only and misses some clones. Where compared with another copy, unresolved V genes explain less than half of these, and the others have no known cause. In this sample the table shows about 210,000 clones, around 90% of which occur a single time. The ten largest account for more than 0.95% of the sample. Sequencing input: peripheral blood. These receptors came from a man between 25 and 39 years old with acute or convalescent COVID-19.

The chain combines TRBV12-3 or TRBV12-4 with TRBJ1-5, with D possibly matching TRBD1 (5 bases). V lost 3 bases, J lost 4 bases, and 7 bases lay in between. This CDR3 has 13 amino acids. The CDR3 here is CASSFAGNQPQHF. Here the CDR3 DNA reads TGTGCCAGCAGTTTTGCAGGGAATCAGCCCCAGCATTTT.

The J gene is TRBJ1-4, the V gene TRBV6-6; D is unresolved. CDR1 MNHNY and CDR2 SVGAGI come from the germline V gene (reference sequence). The CDR3 length is 14 residues. V lost 6 bases, J lost 3 bases, and 11 bases lay in between. The CDR3 region has the DNA TGTGCCAGCAGAAAACCCGGGGCTAATGAAAAACTGTTTTTT. Its translation is CASRKPGANEKLFF.

V gene TRBV6-6 combines with J gene TRBJ2-7, with a tentative D call TRBD2 (5 bases). The V end lost 0 bases, the J end lost 6 bases, and 12 bases lay between the germline ends. Germline assignment: CDR1 MNHNY and CDR2 SVGAGI (reference sequence). CDR3 length: 14 amino acids. CDR3 nucleotide sequence: TGTGCCAGCAGTTACTCGGCAGACGGAGGCGAGCAGTACTTC. This sequence encodes CASSYSADGGEQYF.

This sequence joins TRBV19 and TRBJ1-4, with D unresolved. Looked up from germline, CDR1 is LNHDA and CDR2 is SQIVND (reference sequence). Trimming stripped 3 bases from V and 0 bases from J, with 11 bases between. The CDR3 is 16 residues long. The CDR3 nucleotides are TGTGCCAGTAGTATCAGGTCGAGGGCAACTAATGAAAAACTGTTTTTT. Residues: CASSIRSRATNEKLFF.